One and the same sample provided the 26 T cell receptor beta chains below, sequenced in a study of T cells of healthy individuals. One entry per CDR3 protein, called by TCRdb with MiXCR from the 5' RACE reads. The data show 38,000 or so distinct CDR3 sequences, about 4.2% seen once. These receptors were taken from a human donor in good health.

The chain employs TRBV7-8 and TRBJ2-1; the D gene is possibly TRBD2 (5 bases). This CDR3 spans 14 amino acids. Trimming pared 3 bases from V and 5 bases from J, leaving 11 bases between. The germline gives CDR1 SGHVS, CDR2 FQNEAQ. CDR3 DNA sequence: TGTGCCAGCAGCTTCGGAGGACTCAACAATGAGCAGTTCTTC. Encoded protein: CASSFGGLNNEQFF.

This clonotype was observed at least ten times. The rearrangement uses TRBV18 and TRBJ2-7; D perhaps matches TRBD1 (6 bases). Per the germline V gene, CDR1 is KGHSH and CDR2 is LQKENI. The V end was cut by 4 bases, the J end by 3 bases, with 10 bases between. The CDR3 is 13 residues long. The CDR3 region is CASSQGQYYEQYF. The CDR3 bases are TGTGCCAGCTCACAAGGACAGTACTACGAGCAGTACTTC.

The genes are TRBV2 and TRBJ2-5; 11 positions match TRBD2. This CDR3 has 18 residues. CDR1 is SNHLY, CDR2 FYNNEI, per germline. Germline trimming cut 5 bases from V and 5 bases from J; bases unmatched to any gene: 16. CDR3 bases: TGTGCCAGCAGTTTTCTAGCGGGGGGCACGATCGTATGGGAGACCCAGTACTTC. This sequence encodes CASSFLAGGTIVWETQYF.

This clonotype has at least ten counts. The V and J genes are TRBV5-1 and TRBJ1-6; D may be TRBD1 (6 bases). Trimming pared 5 bases from V and 5 bases from J, leaving 14 bases between. The CDR3 sequence is 15 residues long. CDR1 and CDR2 from the germline V gene are SGHRS and YFSETQ. The CDR3 nucleotides read TGCGCCAGCAGTCCGGCGGGACAAAATAATTCACCCCTCCACTTT. Its translation is CASSPAGQNNSPLHF.

This clonotype was observed at least ten times. The rearrangement links TRBV12-3 or TRBV12-4 to TRBJ1-2, with D possibly being TRBD1 (6 bases). V was trimmed by 6 bases and J by 6 bases, leaving 14 bases between them. The CDR3 has 13 residues. CDR3 sequence: CASSQYRDHGYTF. The DNA for the CDR3 is TGTGCCAGCAGCCAGTACAGGGATCATGGCTACACCTTC.

The rearrangement joins TRBV12-3 or TRBV12-4 to TRBJ2-2; D remains ambiguous. Trimming left V 2 bases short and J 1 base short, with 5 bases between. CDR3 size: 14 residues. The CDR3 DNA follows: TGTGCCAGCAGTTTAAGTGGGAACACCGGGGAGCTGTTTTTT. Its protein product is CASSLSGNTGELFF.

V and J are TRBV5-1 and TRBJ2-2; no firm D call. Germline CDR1 is SGHRS and CDR2 is YFSETQ. The CDR3 runs 15 residues. The V and J ends lost 4 bases and 7 bases respectively, with 17 bases between them. This CDR3 is CASSPQGQPVGELFF. The CDR3 DNA is TGCGCCAGCAGCCCCCAAGGTCAGCCAGTCGGGGAGCTGTTTTTT.

Many counts were recorded for this clonotype. J is TRBJ1-2 and V is TRBV7-9; unclear D gene. Trimming removed 1 base from V and 6 bases from J, with 9 bases in between. CDR1 SEHNR and CDR2 FQNEAQ come from the germline V gene (reference sequence). CDR3 length: 13 residues. CDR3 region: CASSLEPEDGYTF. The CDR3 nucleotides read TGTGCCAGCAGCTTAGAACCGGAAGATGGCTACACCTTC.

This clonotype was seen ten or more times. The junction departs from germline at one end; a sequencing error may be responsible. J is TRBJ2-3 and V is TRBV10-3; 12 bases align to TRBD2. The length of the CDR3 is 16 residues. Germline values: CDR1 ENHRY, CDR2 SYGVKD. CDR3 nucleotides: TGTGCCATCAGTGCCTCTAGCGGGGGGGCATCAGACACGCAGTATTTT. Amino acids: CAISASSGGASDTQYF.

In its sample, this clonotype was seen a few times. This sequence joins TRBV7-9 and TRBJ2-5; 10 bases agree with TRBD2. The CDR3 has 22 residues. In germline, CDR1 is SEHNR, CDR2 FQNEAQ (reference sequence). The J segment lost 2 bases and the V segment lost 2 bases, leaving 23 bases of the junction unmatched. The CDR3, as DNA: TGTGCCAGCAGCTTATATAACCCCCGGGGGCTAGCGGGAGTTGGGATACAAGAGACCCAGTACTTC. This translates into CASSLYNPRGLAGVGIQETQYF. Using reference TRBV7-9 and TRBJ2-5 for the parts outside the CDR3, the full variable domain is DTGVSQNPRHKITKRGQNVTFRCDPISEHNRLYWYRQTLGQGPEFLTYFQNEAQLEKSRLLSDRFSAERPKGSFSTLEIQRTEQGDSAMYLCASSLYNPRGLAGVGIQETQYFGPGTRLLVL.

This clonotype was observed a few times. The chain is built from TRBV2 and TRBJ2-1; TRBD2 matches at 12 bases. The CDR3 contains 14 residues. Trimming took 1 base from V and 11 from J; bases not matched to a gene: 3. CDR1 and CDR2 from the germline V gene are SNHLY and FYNNEI. The CDR3 DNA sequence: TGTGCCAGCAGTGAAGAGACTAGCGGGGGCAAGCAGTTCTTC. Encoded protein: CASSEETSGGKQFF.

Many counts were recorded for this clonotype. V is TRBV12-3 or TRBV12-4 and J is TRBJ2-7; 9 positions agree with TRBD2. The CDR3 runs to 15 residues. V shed 6 bases, J shed 3 bases, and the junction held 9 bases outside the gene matches. CDR3 nucleotide sequence: TGTGCCAGCAGCCCCGTAGCGGGAGCGCTCTACGAGCAGTACTTC. Amino acids: CASSPVAGALYEQYF.

V is TRBV5-6 and J is TRBJ2-1, with 8 bases aligning to TRBD1. V was pared by 6 bases and J by 2 bases, with 7 bases of the junction left unmatched. The CDR3 has 15 residues. Germline values: CDR1 SGHDT, CDR2 YYEEEE. In nucleotides, the CDR3 is TGTGCCAGCACCGAAGACAGGGGTGCCTACAATGAGCAGTTCTTC. Translation: CASTEDRGAYNEQFF.

This clonotype came up a few times. This rearrangement joins TRBV11-2 to TRBJ2-5, with a tentative D call TRBD1 (5 bases). Trimming took off 0 bases at V and 5 bases at J, with 13 bases between the two ends. This CDR3 comprises 15 residues. Germline values: CDR1 SGHAT, CDR2 FQNNGV. CDR3 sequence: CASSLDGRPGETQYF. DNA for the CDR3: TGTGCCAGCAGCTTAGACGGGCGCCCAGGGGAGACCCAGTACTTC.

At least ten counts were recorded for this clonotype. The chain has TRBV24-1 and TRBJ1-5, with TRBD1 identical over 9 bases. CDR1 and CDR2 from the germline V gene are KGHDR and SFDVKD. The CDR3 totals 15 residues. Trimming took 4 bases from V and 6 from J; bases not matched to a gene: 6. CDR3 loop: CATSEGQGSGQPQHF. CDR3 DNA sequence: TGTGCCACCAGTGAGGGACAGGGTTCAGGTCAGCCCCAGCATTTT.

There are many counts of this clonotype. The gene calls are TRBV20-1 and TRBJ2-7, with 11 bases fitting TRBD2. The CDR3 extends over 13 amino acids. With 3 bases clipped from V and 3 bases from J, the junction kept 1 base outside the gene matches. Germline CDR1 and CDR2: DFQATT and SNEGSKA (reference sequence). For the CDR3, the DNA is TGCAGTGCTAGCCTAGCGGGGGGCTACGAGCAGTACTTC. Protein product: CSASLAGGYEQYF.

This clonotype came up many times. The chain employs TRBV20-1 and TRBJ2-1, with TRBD1 matching over 9 bases. Per germline, CDR1 DFQATT and CDR2 SNEGSKA (reference sequence). This CDR3 is 16 amino acids long. V gave up 1 base and J gave up 8 bases; unmatched junction bases: 12. The CDR3 region has the DNA TGCAGTGCTAGAGCACCTCCGGGACAGGGTACCCATGAGCAGTTCTTC. It is translated as CSARAPPGQGTHEQFF.

The chain uses TRBV7-9 and TRBJ1-1, with 8 bases that match TRBD1. Germline CDR1 is SEHNR and CDR2 is FQNEAQ (reference sequence). The V segment lost 5 bases and the J segment 0 bases; nucleotides outside the gene matches: 8. The CDR3 extends over 16 amino acids. CDR3 bases: TGTGCCAGCAGCAAGGACAGGGAGTGGCTGAACACTGAAGCTTTCTTT. It specifies CASSKDREWLNTEAFF.

This clonotype was recorded at least ten times. The rearrangement joins TRBV12-3 or TRBV12-4 to TRBJ2-7; perhaps TRBD1 as D (7 bases). V was pared by 5 bases and J by 7 bases, with 21 bases between. This CDR3 is 15 amino acids long. In DNA, the CDR3 is TGTGCCAGCAGTGCGGGACAGCCTCCCATTGGGGAGCAGTACTTC. This gives the protein CASSAGQPPIGEQYF.

At least ten counts were recorded for this clonotype. The chain employs TRBV7-9 and TRBJ2-5; the match to TRBD2 covers 11 bases. Trimming took 5 bases from V and 2 from J; bases not matched to a gene: 19. The CDR3 is 20 residues long. Germline values: CDR1 SEHNR, CDR2 FQNEAQ (reference sequence). CDR3 coding DNA: TGTGCCAGCAGCATCCCGGGACTAGCGGAAAATTTCGGGGGACAAGAGACCCAGTACTTC. Amino acids: CASSIPGLAENFGGQETQYF.

This clonotype has only one observation. This clone may be a read error of a much larger clone one base away. The chain couples TRBV24-1 to TRBJ2-2, with D possibly being TRBD1 (5 bases). CDR3 length equals 15 residues. Germline CDR1 and CDR2: KGHDR and SFDVKD. CDR3 amino acids: CDTSDSTSPTGELFF. The DNA for the CDR3 is TGTGACACCAGTGACAGTACCTCTCCGACCGGGGAGCTGTTTTTT.

This clonotype was counted many times. J is TRBJ2-3 and V is TRBV4-2; 11 nucleotides line up with TRBD2. Trimming took 2 bases from V and 5 from J; bases not matched to a gene: 9. Per the germline V gene, CDR1 is LGHNA and CDR2 is YNFKEQ. The CDR3 covers 17 residues. CDR3 region: CASSQWGLAEGGDTQYF. Written as DNA, the CDR3 is TGTGCCAGCAGCCAATGGGGACTAGCGGAGGGTGGAGATACGCAGTATTTT.

This clonotype was observed at least ten times. The chain carries TRBV6-1 and TRBJ2-1; TRBD2 matches at 8 bases. V shed 6 bases and J 3 bases; nucleotides not matched to a gene: 7. The CDR3 totals 15 residues. Germline-derived CDR1 and CDR2 are MNHNS and SASEGT. DNA for the CDR3: TGTGCCAGCAGGATAATCGGGACTAGCTACAATGAGCAGTTCTTC. Its protein product is CASRIIGTSYNEQFF.

This clonotype was found many times. J is TRBJ2-7 and V is TRBV5-1, with D perhaps matching TRBD1 (6 bases). The ends were cut back, 4 bases at V and 2 bases at J, with 13 bases in the middle. The length of the CDR3 is 14 residues. The germline gives CDR1 SGHRS, CDR2 YFSETQ. The CDR3 region has the DNA TGCGCCAGCAGCCGGGACATACTTACCTACGAGCAGTACTTC. Translating gives CASSRDILTYEQYF.

This clonotype was counted many times. V and J are TRBV6-5 and TRBJ2-1, with 7 bases that match TRBD2. CDR1 is MNHEY and CDR2 is SVGAGI in the germline V gene. The CDR3 length is 14 residues. Trimming at V came to 6 bases and at J to 5 bases, leaving 7 bases not matched to a gene. Here the CDR3 reads CASRRAGRNNEQFF. CDR3 in DNA: TGTGCCAGCAGGCGAGCGGGAAGGAACAATGAGCAGTTCTTC.

The count of this clonotype is one. A much larger clone lies a single base off, so this may be a read error. The rearrangement uses TRBV20-1 and TRBJ1-2; D is uncertain. The CDR3 contains 12 residues. From germline, CDR1 is DFQATT and CDR2 SNEGSKA (reference sequence). CDR3 in amino acids: CSARLGSYGHTF. As DNA, the CDR3 is TGCAGTGCTAGGCTCGGTTCCTATGGCCACACCTTC.